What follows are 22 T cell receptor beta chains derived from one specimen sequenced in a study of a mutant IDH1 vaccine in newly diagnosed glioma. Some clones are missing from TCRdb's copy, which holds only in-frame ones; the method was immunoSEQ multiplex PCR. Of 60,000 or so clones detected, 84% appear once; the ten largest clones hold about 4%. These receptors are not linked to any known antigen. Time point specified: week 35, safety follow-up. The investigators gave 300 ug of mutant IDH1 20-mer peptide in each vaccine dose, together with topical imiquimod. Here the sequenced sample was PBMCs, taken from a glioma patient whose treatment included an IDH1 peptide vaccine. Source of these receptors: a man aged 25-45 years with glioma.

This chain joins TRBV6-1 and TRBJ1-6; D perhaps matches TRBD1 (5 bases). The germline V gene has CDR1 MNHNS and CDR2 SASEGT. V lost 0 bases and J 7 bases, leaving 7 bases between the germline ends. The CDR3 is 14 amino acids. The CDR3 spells CASSEANRNSPLHF. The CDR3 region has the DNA TGTGCCAGCAGTGAAGCGAACAGGAATTCACCCCTCCACTTT.

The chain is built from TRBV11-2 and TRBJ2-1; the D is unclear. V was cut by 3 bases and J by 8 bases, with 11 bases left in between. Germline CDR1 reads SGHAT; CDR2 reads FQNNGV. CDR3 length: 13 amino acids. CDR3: CASSLSPPDEQFF. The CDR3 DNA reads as TGTGCCAGCAGCTTGAGTCCCCCTGATGAGCAGTTCTTC.

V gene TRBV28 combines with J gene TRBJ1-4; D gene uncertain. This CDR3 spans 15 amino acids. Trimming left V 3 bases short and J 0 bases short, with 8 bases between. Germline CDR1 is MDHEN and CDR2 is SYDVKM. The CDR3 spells CASSFRATTNEKLFF. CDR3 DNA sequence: TGTGCCAGCAGTTTTAGGGCCACAACTAATGAAAAACTGTTTTTT.

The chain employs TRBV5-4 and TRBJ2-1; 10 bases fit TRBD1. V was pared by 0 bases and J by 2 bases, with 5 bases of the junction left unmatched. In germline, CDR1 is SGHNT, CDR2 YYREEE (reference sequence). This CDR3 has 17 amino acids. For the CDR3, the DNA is TGTGCCAGCAGCTTGGCGGGACAGGGGCCACCCTACAATGAGCAGTTCTTC. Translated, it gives CASSLAGQGPPYNEQFF.

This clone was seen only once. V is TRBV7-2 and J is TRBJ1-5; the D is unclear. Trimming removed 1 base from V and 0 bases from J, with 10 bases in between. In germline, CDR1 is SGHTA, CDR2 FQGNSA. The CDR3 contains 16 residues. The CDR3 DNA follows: TGTGCCAGCAGCTTAGTAGCTGGAACTAGCAATCAGCCCCAGCATTTT. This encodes CASSLVAGTSNQPQHF. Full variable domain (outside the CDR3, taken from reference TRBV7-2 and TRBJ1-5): GAGVSQSPSNKVTEKGKDVELRCDPISGHTALYWYRQSLGQGLEFLIYFQGNSAPDKSGLPSDRFSAERTGGSVSTLTIQRTQQEDSAVYLCASSLVAGTSNQPQHFGDGTRLSIL.

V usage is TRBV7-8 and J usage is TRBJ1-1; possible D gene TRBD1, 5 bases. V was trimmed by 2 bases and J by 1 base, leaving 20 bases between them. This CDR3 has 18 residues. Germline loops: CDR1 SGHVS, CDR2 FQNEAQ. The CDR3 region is CASSLPRRGDIQNTEAFF. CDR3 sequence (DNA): TGTGCCAGCAGCTTACCTCGGCGGGGGGATATCCAGAACACTGAAGCTTTCTTT.

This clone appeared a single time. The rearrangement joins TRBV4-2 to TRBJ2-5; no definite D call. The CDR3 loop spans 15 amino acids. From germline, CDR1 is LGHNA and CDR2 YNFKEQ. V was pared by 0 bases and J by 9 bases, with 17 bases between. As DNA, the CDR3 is TGTGCCAGCAGCCAAGAAGGAACAGACAAGAGTCCCCAGTACTTC. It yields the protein CASSQEGTDKSPQYF.

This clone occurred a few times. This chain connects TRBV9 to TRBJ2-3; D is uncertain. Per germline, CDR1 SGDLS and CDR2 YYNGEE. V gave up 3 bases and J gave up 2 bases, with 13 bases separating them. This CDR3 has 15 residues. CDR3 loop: CASSALAPYTDTQYF. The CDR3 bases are TGTGCCAGCAGCGCGCTCGCGCCATACACAGATACGCAGTATTTT. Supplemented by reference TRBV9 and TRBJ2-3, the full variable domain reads DSGVTQTPKHLITATGQRVTLRCSPRSGDLSVYWYQQSLDQGLQFLIQYYNGEERAKGNILERFSAQQFPDLHSELNLSSLELGDSALYFCASSALAPYTDTQYFGPGTRLTVL.

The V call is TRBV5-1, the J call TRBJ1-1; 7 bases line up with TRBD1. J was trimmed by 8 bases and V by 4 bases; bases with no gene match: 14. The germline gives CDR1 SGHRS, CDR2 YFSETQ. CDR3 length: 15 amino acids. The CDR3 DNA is TGCGCCAGCAGCACCGAGTTTAGGGGGCCGCGAGAAGCTTTCTTT. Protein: CASSTEFRGPREAFF.

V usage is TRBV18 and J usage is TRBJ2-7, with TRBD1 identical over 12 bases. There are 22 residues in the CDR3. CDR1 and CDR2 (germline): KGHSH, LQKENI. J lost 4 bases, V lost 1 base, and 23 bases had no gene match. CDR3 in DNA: TGTGCCAGCTCACCACTCGGGACAGGGGGCGGTAGCGGGGGGCCACGATCATACGAGCAGTACTTC. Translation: CASSPLGTGGGSGGPRSYEQYF.

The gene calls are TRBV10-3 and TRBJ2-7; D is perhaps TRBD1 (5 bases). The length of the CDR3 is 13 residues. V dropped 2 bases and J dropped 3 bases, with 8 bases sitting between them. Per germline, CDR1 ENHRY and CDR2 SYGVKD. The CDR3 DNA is TGTGCCATCAGTGAGGTGGACAACTACGAGCAGTACTTC. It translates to CAISEVDNYEQYF.

The CDR3 region has the DNA TGTGCCAGCAGCTTACAGTCATGGGAACAAGAGACCCAGTACTTC. It encodes CASSLQSWEQETQYF. The chain couples TRBV11-2 to TRBJ2-5; no firm D call. V lost 2 bases and J lost 2, with 12 bases in between. The CDR3 covers 15 residues. The germline V gene encodes CDR1 SGHAT and CDR2 FQNNGV.

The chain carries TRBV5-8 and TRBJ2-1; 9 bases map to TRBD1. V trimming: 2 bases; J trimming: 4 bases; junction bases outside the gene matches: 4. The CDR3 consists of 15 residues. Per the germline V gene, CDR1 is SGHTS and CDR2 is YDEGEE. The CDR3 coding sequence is TGTGCCAGCAGCTTCGACAGGGGGTTATACAATGAGCAGTTCTTC. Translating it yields CASSFDRGLYNEQFF.

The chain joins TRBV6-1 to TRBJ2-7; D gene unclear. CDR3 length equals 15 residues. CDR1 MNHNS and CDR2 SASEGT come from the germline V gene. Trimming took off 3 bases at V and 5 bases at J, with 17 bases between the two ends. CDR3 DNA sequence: TGTGCCAGCAGTGAGGGGTTCGGTACAGTCCACGAGCAGTACTTC. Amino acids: CASSEGFGTVHEQYF.

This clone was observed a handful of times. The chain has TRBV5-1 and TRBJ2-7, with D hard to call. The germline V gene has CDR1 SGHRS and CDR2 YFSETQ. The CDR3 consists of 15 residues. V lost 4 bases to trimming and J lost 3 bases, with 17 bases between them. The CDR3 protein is CASSQSRQWVYEQYF. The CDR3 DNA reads TGCGCCAGCAGCCAATCGCGGCAGTGGGTCTACGAGCAGTACTTC.

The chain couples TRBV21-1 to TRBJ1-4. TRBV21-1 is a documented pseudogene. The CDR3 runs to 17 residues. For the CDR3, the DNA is TGTGCCAGCAGCAAATTCGGCGGTGGTGGAACTAATGAAAAACTGTTTTTT. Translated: CASSKFGGGGTNEKLFF.

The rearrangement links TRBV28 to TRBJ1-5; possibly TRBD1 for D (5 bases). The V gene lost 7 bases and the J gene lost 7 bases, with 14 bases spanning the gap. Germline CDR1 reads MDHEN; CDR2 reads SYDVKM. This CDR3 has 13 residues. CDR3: CASIRQNNQPQHF. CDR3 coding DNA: TGTGCCAGCATCCGACAGAACAACCAGCCCCAGCATTTT.

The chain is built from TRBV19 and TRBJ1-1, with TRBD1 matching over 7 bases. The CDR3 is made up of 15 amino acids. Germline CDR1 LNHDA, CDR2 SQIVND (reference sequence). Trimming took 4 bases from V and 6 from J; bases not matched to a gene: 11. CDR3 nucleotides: TGTGCCAGTAGTAGTCGACAGGGCCGGGTCGCTGAAGCTTTCTTT. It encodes CASSSRQGRVAEAFF.

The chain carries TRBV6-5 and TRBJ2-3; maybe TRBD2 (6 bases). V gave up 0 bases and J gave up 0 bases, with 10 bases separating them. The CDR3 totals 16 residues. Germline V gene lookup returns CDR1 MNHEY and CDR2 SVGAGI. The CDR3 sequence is CASSYSEGTSTDTQYF. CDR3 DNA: TGTGCCAGCAGTTACTCAGAGGGGACTAGCACAGATACGCAGTATTTT.

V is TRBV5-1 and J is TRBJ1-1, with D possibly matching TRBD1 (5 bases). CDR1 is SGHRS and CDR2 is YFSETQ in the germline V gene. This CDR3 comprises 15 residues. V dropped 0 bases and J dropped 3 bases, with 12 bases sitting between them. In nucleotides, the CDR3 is TGCGCCAGCAGCTTGGTGAGGGGATTGGACACTGAAGCTTTCTTT. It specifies CASSLVRGLDTEAFF.

CDR3 bases: TGTGCCAGCCGGGTGCGGGGGGTAACTAGCACAGATACGCAGTATTTT. This translates into CASRVRGVTSTDTQYF. This chain joins TRBV19 and TRBJ2-3; 8 bases are shared with TRBD2. V was pared by 9 bases and J by 0 bases, with 11 bases of the junction left unmatched. CDR3 length equals 16 residues. CDR1 and CDR2 from the germline V gene are LNHDA and SQIVND (reference sequence).

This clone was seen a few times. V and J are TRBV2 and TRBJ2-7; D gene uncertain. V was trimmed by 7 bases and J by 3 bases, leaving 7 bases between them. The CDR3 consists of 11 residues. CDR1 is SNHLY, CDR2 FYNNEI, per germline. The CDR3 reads CASTQNYEQYF. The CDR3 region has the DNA TGTGCCAGCACCCAGAACTACGAGCAGTACTTC.